The sequence of this TCR beta chain was determined in a study of cytomegalovirus exposure and HLA in healthy donors. 13 Jbeta primers and 60 Vbeta primers were used for the PCR. Here immunoSEQ multiplex PCR was the method, and the copy in TCRdb shows in-frame clones only, minus some. Here the sample spans about 190,000 clones, roughly 77% being singletons. The CDR3 is 12 residues long. In germline, CDR1 is SGHRS, CDR2 YFSETQ. With 7 bases clipped from V and 6 bases from J, the junction kept 5 bases outside the gene matches. Study-wide results and limits: Sequencing depth across donors, presence/absence analyses assumed, was roughly uniform.

On this clone: Its antigen is as yet unknown.

This TCR came from a woman aged 45-60 years in good health and CMV-seronegative. The material sequenced was PBMCs. The chain uses TRBV5-1 and TRBJ2-3; 7 bases match TRBD1. CDR3 sequence: CASGQVGDTQYF. The DNA for the CDR3 is TGCGCCAGCGGACAGGTGGGGGATACGCAGTATTTT.